This T cell receptor beta chain was sequenced for a study of molecular identifiers for immune sequencing clone quantification (dated by TCRdb to 2017 to 2018). About the study as a whole: For a replicate experiment, the RNA from either about 20,000 or 100,000 naive CD8 T cells was divided into five aliquots, and four of those aliquots went on to sequencing. The study was a methods study using CD8 T cells to benchmark molecular-identifier clustering-based TCR repertoire sequencing (MIDCIRS) and TCR RNA copy counting. The paper's findings and limits, for the study overall: The naive libraries included spiked-in Jurkat TCR RNA (10 copies' worth), and this Jurkat TCR RNA is not part of the donor repertoire. In CMV-specific effector cells, clones with more than 20 RNA copies accounted for over 97% of molecules, whereas in naive cells such clones accounted for under 1%. A single cell's worth of spiked-in Jurkat TCR RNA was reported detectable even among one million naive CD8 T cells. Modeling indicated about 3.1 TCR RNA copies recovered per cell, compared with around 10 by digital PCR, which implies a capture efficiency of about 31%. When barcode sub-clustering was not used, chimeric consensus sequences inflated TCR diversity, with chimeras reaching as high as 47%. Highly expanded clone sizes could be underestimated if identical TCR molecules share a barcode.

V and J are truncated by 6 bases and 4 bases respectively, leaving an intervening sequence of 22 bases. A total of 16 residues make up the CDR3, ends included. CDR3 DNA only is kept here, 48 bases in frame from base 1. Looking up the germline V gene yields CDR1 SGHAT and CDR2 FQNNGV. Libraries of naive CD8 T cells were built from about 20,000 to 1,000,000 sorted cells, with 10%, 30% or 50% of the purified RNA used. Naive CD8 T cells, defined as CD8+CD4-CCR7+CD45RA+, were FACS-sorted into RLT Plus buffer on a BD FACSAria II. Roughly 10 TCR copies' worth of Jurkat RNA were spiked into roughly 17,000-1,100,000 naive CD8 T cell samples to test detection sensitivity. Enrichment of CD8 T cells was performed with RosetteSep CD8+ T Cell Enrichment Cocktail and Ficoll-Paque, after which ACK red cell lysis was carried out. To prepare the library, PCR was applied. This sample was sequenced with a NextSeq 500. Bulk TCR libraries were generated as previously described, with the TCR primers listed in Table S5 used. Purification of total RNA was performed with the Qiagen AllPrep DNA/RNA kit. Before any analysis, reads coming from multiple sequencing runs of the same library were combined into one pool. In the authors' own workflow: Only reads with exact TCR constant sequence were kept, trimmed to 150 nt, and grouped by their 12-nt molecular barcodes. Reads within each barcode group were sub-clustered using a 15% Levenshtein threshold, and quality-weighted consensus sequences were constructed for each RNA molecule. Non-functional sequences were discarded, and so were lower-count sequences lying one edit away from another sequence. Based on a fit of two negative binomial distributions, barcode sub-clusters having less than 20% of the maximum read count were discarded. Starting from the raw public reads, TCRdb applied fastp trimming at Q25, assembled clones with MiXCR and retained in-frame beta chains. Each CDR3 protein appears once, grouped with its most common genes and DNA. TCRdb assigned the V and J calls; the authors' analysis was not used. Here the sample has nearly 650,000 distinct CDR3 sequences; 25% occur a single time. The biggest ten clones account for about 0.73% of the sample.

As regards this clonotype: Its cognate antigen has yet to be identified. Without the conserved terminal phenylalanine or tryptophan, this CDR3 likely stems from a read error.

The chain couples TRBV11-2 to TRBJ2-7; the D gene is perhaps TRBD1, on 5 matching bases. The source is a human donor in good health. Some libraries in this study had Jurkat cell RNA spiked in. Sequencing was carried out using naive CD8+ T cells from blood, with Jurkat cell RNA spiked in. The cell subset or site label here, explained by the study, means: FACS-sorted CD8+CD4-CCR7+CD45RA+ naive T cells. The bases read TGTGCCAGCAGTTATGACAGCCTAATGAATTTTTACGAGCAGTACATC. Translated, this is CASSYDSLMNFYEQYI.